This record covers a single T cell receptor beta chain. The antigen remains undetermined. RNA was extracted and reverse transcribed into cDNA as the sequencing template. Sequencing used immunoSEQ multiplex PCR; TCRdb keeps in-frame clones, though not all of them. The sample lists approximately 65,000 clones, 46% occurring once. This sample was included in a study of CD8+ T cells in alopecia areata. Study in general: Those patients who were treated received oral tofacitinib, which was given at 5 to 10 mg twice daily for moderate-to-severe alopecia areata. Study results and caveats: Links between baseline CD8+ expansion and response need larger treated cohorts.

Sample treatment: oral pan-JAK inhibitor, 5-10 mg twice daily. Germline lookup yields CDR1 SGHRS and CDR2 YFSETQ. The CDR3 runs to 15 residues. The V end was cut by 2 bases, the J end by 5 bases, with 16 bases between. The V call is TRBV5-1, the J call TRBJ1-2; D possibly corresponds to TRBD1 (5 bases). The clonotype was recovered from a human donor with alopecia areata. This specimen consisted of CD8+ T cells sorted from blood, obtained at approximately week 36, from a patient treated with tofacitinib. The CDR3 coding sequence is TGCGCCAGCAGCTTTTCCGGGGCCCCGGAATATGGCTACACCTTC. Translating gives CASSFSGAPEYGYTF.